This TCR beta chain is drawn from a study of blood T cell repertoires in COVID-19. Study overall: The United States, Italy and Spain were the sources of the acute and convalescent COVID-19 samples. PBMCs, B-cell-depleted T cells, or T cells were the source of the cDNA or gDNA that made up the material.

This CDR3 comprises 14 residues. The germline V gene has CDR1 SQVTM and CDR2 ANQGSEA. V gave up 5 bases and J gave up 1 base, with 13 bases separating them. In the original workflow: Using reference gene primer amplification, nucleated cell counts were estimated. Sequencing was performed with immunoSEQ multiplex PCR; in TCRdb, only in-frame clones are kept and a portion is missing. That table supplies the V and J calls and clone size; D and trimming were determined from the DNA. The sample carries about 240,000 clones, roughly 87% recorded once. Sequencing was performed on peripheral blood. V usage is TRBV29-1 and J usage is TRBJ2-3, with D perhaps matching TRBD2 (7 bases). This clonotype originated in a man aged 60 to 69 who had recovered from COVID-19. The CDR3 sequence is CSVLGGHGTDTQYF. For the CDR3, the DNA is TGCAGCGTTCTCGGGGGGCATGGCACAGATACGCAGTATTTT.